This T cell receptor beta chain was sequenced for a study of blood T cell repertoires in COVID-19. Study-wide context: PBMCs, B-cell-depleted T cells, or T cells were the source of the cDNA or gDNA that made up the material.

The study recruited people aged about 18 to 89 years across some 23 US areas. Participants had their cohort set by participant-reported clinical history. Methods used by the authors: From reference gene primer amplification, estimates of nucleated cell counts were derived. Only in-frame clones appear in the TCRdb table, and some are missing; sequencing was by immunoSEQ multiplex PCR. V and J calls and clone size come straight from that table; D and trimming were deduced from the DNA. The data show about 400,000 clones, with approximately 91% seen just once and 2% to 2.5% held by the top ten. V lost 2 bases and J 9 bases, leaving 17 bases between the germline ends. Germline loops: CDR1 GTSNPN, CDR2 SVGIG (reference sequence). This CDR3 spans 14 amino acids.

Sequencing was done on a sample of PBMCs or T cells enriched from blood (not recorded which). The chain recombines TRBV30 with TRBJ1-5; D is unresolved. The sequence derives from a woman aged 40 to 50 with acute COVID-19. DNA for the CDR3: TGTGCCTGGAGTCTAACCGACGGGATAGGGCCCCAGCATTTT. This translates into CAWSLTDGIGPQHF.